This TCR beta chain was recorded in a study of siplizumab effects on memory and regulatory T cells (dated by TCRdb to the late 2010s). Looking at the study overall: The study looked at the effect of siplizumab, an anti-CD2 antibody, on alloreactive T-cell subsets in allogeneic mixed lymphocyte reactions made from human PBMCs.

Comments on this clone: No cognate antigen has been identified for it. The record has no base qualities; no much larger clone is one base away.

Sorted unstimulated T cells and proliferating T cells recovered from mixed lymphocyte reactions underwent TCRbeta CDR3 sequencing. Fresh whole blood from 9 to 10 HLA-typed healthy donors served as the source for isolating PBMCs. The CDR3 covers 13 residues, taking in both the cysteine and the phenylalanine. Left in the record is the CDR3 DNA by itself, 39 bases read in frame from the first base. Trimming at the junction amounts to 4 bases on V and 7 bases on J, and the germline ends lie 10 bases apart. Per the germline V gene, ENHRY is the CDR1 and SYGVKD is the CDR2. Library prep was done by the immunoSEQ multiplex PCR assay. Each sample had 9 x 10^4 or so TCR templates assayed by the deep sequencing platform. Genomic DNA extracted from sorted T cells was the material used for TCRbeta CDR3 sequencing. The authors' pipeline ran thus. The R programming language was used for the clonal analysis of the TCRbeta CDR3 data. Alloreactive CD4+ and CD8+ clones were defined by comparing unstimulated samples with post-reaction CFSE-low samples. Regulatory or non-regulatory origin was assigned to alloreactive CD4+ clones by matching of sequences to sorted unstimulated Treg and non-Treg repertoires. In its TCRdb copy, this immuneACCESS table keeps in-frame sequences only and misses some clones. Where compared with another copy, unresolved V genes explain less than half of these, and the others have no known cause. V, J and clone size are taken as reported in that table, and D and trimming were inferred from the DNA itself. For this sample the table gives about 110,000 clones, of which more than 90% were detected only once. Of the sample, 1.3% is held by the ten largest clones.

Here is what the overall study found, with its caveats: Of the alloreactive CD4+ clones that could be mapped, the Treg-derived share averaged roughly 73% with siplizumab compared with about 27% in control reactions. A naive or memory phenotype could not be assigned to roughly 75-97% of proliferating CD4+ or CD8+ clones. Sequences below about 10^-5 frequency were poorly captured, so only a minor fraction of alloreactive clones could be mapped to unstimulated subsets. Whether proliferating Tregs from siplizumab cultures actually had suppressive function was not functionally confirmed. Unstimulated naive T cells appeared more diverse than memory T cells, and naive cells seemed to contribute substantially to the alloresponse. Siplizumab significantly lowered the cumulative frequency of alloreactive sequences that could be traced to unstimulated CD4+ memory T cells.

The sequencing input was CD4+ T cells sorted from blood. The source of this sequence is a human donor in good health. Recombination joined TRBV10-3 with TRBJ2-2; perhaps TRBD1 is the D gene, with 6 bases matching. The CDR3: CAISVGTHGELFF. The DNA sequence reads TGTGCCATCAGTGTAGGGACACACGGGGAGCTGTTTTTT.